A single sample gave rise to the 20 T cell receptor beta chains below, sequenced in a study of blood T cells in healthy people across ages. A sample-barcoded 5' primer and a J-beta primer mix were used in a second PCR of about 7 to 12 cycles. TCRdb redid the calling of the 5' RACE reads with MiXCR, one entry per CDR3 protein. The data hold 1.8 million or so distinct CDR3 sequences, with about two fifths observed a single time. Sequencing was performed on blood. All receptors derive from a human donor in good health.

The chain couples TRBV11-1 to TRBJ1-2, with TRBD1 matching 8 bases. CDR3 length equals 15 residues. The J segment lost 8 bases and the V segment lost 5 bases, leaving 13 bases of the junction unmatched. Germline V CDR1 and CDR2: SGHAT, FQDESV (reference sequence). CDR3 sequence (DNA): TGTGCCAGCAGCCCCGAGTCGGACAGGGTCAGCGGCTACACCTTC. Translation gives CASSPESDRVSGYTF.

V gene TRBV7-8 combines with J gene TRBJ2-5; D might be TRBD2 (5 bases). The CDR3 has 15 residues. Germline CDR1 reads SGHVS; CDR2 reads FQNEAQ. The germline V and J ends were trimmed by 4 bases and 9 bases, with 21 bases remaining between them. The CDR3 region is CASSSIDRRPEAQYF. In DNA form, the CDR3 reads TGTGCCAGCAGCTCCATAGACCGGAGGCCCGAGGCCCAGTACTTC.

This clonotype occurred once. The chain has TRBV10-3 and TRBJ1-1; 8 bases fit TRBD1. The CDR3 extends over 15 amino acids. Germline loops: CDR1 ENHRY, CDR2 SYGVKD. Trimming removed 4 bases from V and 6 bases from J; junction bases left unmatched: 10. The DNA for the CDR3 is TGTGCCATCAGTGTCCGACAGGGGACCCAGGCTGAAGCTTTCTTT. Protein product: CAISVRQGTQAEAFF.

V usage is TRBV7-9 and J usage is TRBJ2-7; D tentatively fits TRBD1 or TRBD2 (5 bases each). Germline-derived CDR1 and CDR2 are SEHNR and FQNEAQ (reference sequence). The CDR3 totals 14 residues. The germline V and J ends were trimmed by 1 base and 6 bases, with 13 bases remaining between them. The CDR3 sequence: CASSLVFGGIEQYF. The CDR3 DNA follows: TGTGCCAGCAGCTTAGTATTTGGGGGTATCGAGCAGTACTTC.

The sample holds a few counts of this clonotype. The chain carries TRBV27 and TRBJ2-1, with D possibly being TRBD1 (5 bases). V was cut by 5 bases and J by 13 bases, with 15 bases left in between. The germline gives CDR1 MNHEY, CDR2 SMNVEV (reference sequence). The CDR3 loop spans 12 amino acids. Here the CDR3 reads CASSPLDRSQFF. For the CDR3, the DNA is TGTGCCAGCAGTCCCCTCGACAGAAGCCAGTTCTTC.

The DNA for the CDR3 is TGCGCCAGCAGCCCAGGACTCCCGTCCCGGGATGGCTACACCTTC. Translating gives CASSPGLPSRDGYTF. The V gene is TRBV4-3, the J gene TRBJ1-2; D gene uncertain. The CDR3 spans 15 residues. V was shortened by 4 bases and J by 6 bases, with 18 bases between the two germline ends. Germline-derived CDR1 and CDR2 are LGHNA and YSLEER.

J is TRBJ2-3 and V is TRBV2, with TRBD2 matching over 9 bases. V shed 8 bases, J shed 4 bases, and the junction held 16 bases outside the gene matches. Germline assignment: CDR1 SNHLY and CDR2 FYNNEI. The CDR3 loop spans 17 amino acids. The DNA for the CDR3 is TGTGCCAGCCTCGAACTAAGCCCTAGCGGGGAATCAGATACGCAGTATTTT. Translation: CASLELSPSGESDTQYF.

This clonotype was detected only a few times. The CDR3 coding sequence is TGTGCCAGCAGTTATTCCTCCGGGACTACCGTCTACGAGCAGTACTTC. As protein: CASSYSSGTTVYEQYF. This rearrangement joins TRBV6-5 to TRBJ2-7; 7 bases are shared with TRBD2. V was pared by 3 bases and J by 3 bases, with 11 bases of the junction left unmatched. The CDR3 loop spans 16 amino acids. Germline CDR1 and CDR2: MNHEY and SVGAGI.

A single count supports this clonotype. The V and J genes are TRBV7-9 and TRBJ1-4; D remains ambiguous. Trimming took off 5 bases at V and 8 bases at J, with 24 bases between the two ends. This CDR3 spans 17 amino acids. Germline CDR1 is SEHNR and CDR2 is FQNEAQ (reference sequence). CDR3 sequence reads: CASSPMPWRSFFEKLFF. The CDR3 DNA follows: TGTGCCAGCAGCCCCATGCCCTGGCGATCTTTCTTCGAAAAACTGTTTTTT.

V and J are TRBV3-1 and TRBJ1-1; D is uncertain. The CDR3 is made up of 14 amino acids. Germline CDR1 reads LGHDT; CDR2 reads YNNKEL (reference sequence). Trimming shortened V by 3 bases and J by 6 bases, and 14 bases separated the two germline ends. Here the CDR3 reads CASSQIPESAEAFF. The DNA for the CDR3 is TGTGCCAGCAGCCAGATACCCGAATCCGCTGAAGCTTTCTTT.

This sequence joins TRBV12-3 or TRBV12-4 and TRBJ1-1, with a possible D match to TRBD1 (6 bases). V dropped 6 bases and J dropped 1 base, with 12 bases sitting between them. This CDR3 is built from 14 residues. The CDR3 bases are TGTGCCAGCAGGGGTCGGGGGCCGAACACTGAAGCTTTCTTT. Its protein product is CASRGRGPNTEAFF.

For this clonotype: At one end, the junction sequence differs from germline, possibly due to a read error. The rearrangement uses TRBV5-1 and TRBJ2-4; possible D gene TRBD1, 5 bases. The DNA end is a closer match to TRBJ2-5, so the J assignment may be wrong. This CDR3 contains 14 residues. Germline V lookup: CDR1 SGHRS, CDR2 YFSETQ. The CDR3 protein is CTSSRAGLGETQYF. The CDR3 bases are TGCACCAGCAGCAGGGCAGGGTTGGGGGAGACCCAGTACTTC.

This clonotype has only a few counts. An end of the junction does not agree with germline; a read error may underlie this. The chain is built from TRBV13 and TRBJ2-4, with 9 bases lining up with TRBD1. The J call may be faulty, since TRBJ2-5 better matches the DNA end. The CDR3 consists of 17 residues. In germline, CDR1 is PRHDT, CDR2 FYEKMQ (reference sequence). As DNA, the CDR3 is TGTGCCAACAGCTTGACAGGGGGGATCCCGAAACAAGAGACCCAGTACTTC. This codes for CANSLTGGIPKQETQYF.

The chain combines TRBV29-1 with TRBJ2-5; D is perhaps TRBD1 (6 bases). Per the germline V gene, CDR1 is SQVTM and CDR2 is ANQGSEA. The CDR3 length is 12 residues. V lost 6 bases to trimming and J lost 2 bases, with 10 bases between them. CDR3 nucleotide sequence: TGCAGCGTGACCCAGGGGCAAGAGACCCAGTACTTC. Its protein product is CSVTQGQETQYF.

This clonotype appeared a few times. This chain connects TRBV20-1 to TRBJ1-2; the D gene is possibly TRBD1 (5 bases). Germline lookup yields CDR1 DFQATT and CDR2 SNEGSKA (reference sequence). CDR3 length equals 15 residues. V lost 6 bases and J lost 8, with 25 bases in between. The CDR3 nucleotides are TGCAGTGCCCTAAACGAGGGGCAGGATCTATGGGGCTACACCTTC. Protein sequence: CSALNEGQDLWGYTF.

The chain joins TRBV4-3 to TRBJ1-1; tentative D call: TRBD1 (5 bases). Trimming left V 0 bases short and J 3 bases short, with 11 bases between. Per the germline V gene, CDR1 is LGHNA and CDR2 is YSLEER. The CDR3 covers 15 residues. The CDR3 DNA is TGCGCCAGCAGCCAAGAGCCACGAGGGGACACTGAAGCTTTCTTT. Its protein product is CASSQEPRGDTEAFF.

This sequence joins TRBV12-3 or TRBV12-4 and TRBJ2-5; a weak D match, TRBD2 (7 bases). V shed 3 bases and J shed 5 bases, with 19 bases lying between them. CDR3 length equals 16 residues. CDR3 coding DNA: TGTGCCAGCAGTTTTTCGGGGGGCCTCTCCGGGGAGACCCAGTACTTC. It codes for CASSFSGGLSGETQYF.

This clonotype has a handful of counts. The V gene is TRBV28, the J gene TRBJ2-7; 7 nucleotides line up with TRBD1. With V trimmed by 3 bases and J by 1 base, 15 bases remained unmatched. CDR3 length: 18 residues. Germline V gene data show CDR1 as MDHEN and CDR2 as SYDVKM. CDR3 bases: TGTGCCAGCAGTTTTTCAGATTCAGTTGGACAGGTTTCCTACGAGCAGTACTTC. It encodes CASSFSDSVGQVSYEQYF.

The J gene is TRBJ2-1, the V gene TRBV14; D gene ambiguous. The CDR3 loop spans 13 amino acids. V lost 3 bases to trimming and J lost 6 bases, with 9 bases between them. The germline CDR1 and CDR2 sequences are SGHDN and FVKESK. The DNA of the CDR3 is TGTGCCAGCAGCCATACCGGGCCCAATGAGCAGTTCTTC. It translates to CASSHTGPNEQFF.

Details on this clonotype: This sequence may be a read error, since a much larger clone differs from it by one base. The chain couples TRBV29-1 to TRBJ2-1; 7 bases fit TRBD2. V lost 4 bases to trimming and J lost 5 bases; unmatched junction nucleotides: 8. From germline, CDR1 is SQVTM and CDR2 ANQGSEA. The CDR3 sequence is 14 residues long. The DNA for the CDR3 is TGCAGCGTTGGGTCCCAGCGGGGAAACAATGAGCAGTTCTTC. Translation: CSVGSQRGNNEQFF.